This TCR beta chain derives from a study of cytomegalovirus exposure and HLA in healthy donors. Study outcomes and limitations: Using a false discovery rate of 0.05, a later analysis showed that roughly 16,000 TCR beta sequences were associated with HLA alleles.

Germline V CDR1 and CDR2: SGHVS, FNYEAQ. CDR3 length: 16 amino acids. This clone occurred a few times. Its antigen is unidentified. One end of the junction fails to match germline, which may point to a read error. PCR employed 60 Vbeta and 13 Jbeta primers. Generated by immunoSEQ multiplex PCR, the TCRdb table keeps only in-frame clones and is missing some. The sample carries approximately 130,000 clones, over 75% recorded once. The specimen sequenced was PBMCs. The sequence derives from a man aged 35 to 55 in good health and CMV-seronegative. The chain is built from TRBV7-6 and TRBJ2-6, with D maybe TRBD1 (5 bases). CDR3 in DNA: TGTGCCAGCAGCTTAGAGGTCCGATCTGGGGCCAACGGCCTGACTTTC. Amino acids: CASSLEVRSGANGLTF.